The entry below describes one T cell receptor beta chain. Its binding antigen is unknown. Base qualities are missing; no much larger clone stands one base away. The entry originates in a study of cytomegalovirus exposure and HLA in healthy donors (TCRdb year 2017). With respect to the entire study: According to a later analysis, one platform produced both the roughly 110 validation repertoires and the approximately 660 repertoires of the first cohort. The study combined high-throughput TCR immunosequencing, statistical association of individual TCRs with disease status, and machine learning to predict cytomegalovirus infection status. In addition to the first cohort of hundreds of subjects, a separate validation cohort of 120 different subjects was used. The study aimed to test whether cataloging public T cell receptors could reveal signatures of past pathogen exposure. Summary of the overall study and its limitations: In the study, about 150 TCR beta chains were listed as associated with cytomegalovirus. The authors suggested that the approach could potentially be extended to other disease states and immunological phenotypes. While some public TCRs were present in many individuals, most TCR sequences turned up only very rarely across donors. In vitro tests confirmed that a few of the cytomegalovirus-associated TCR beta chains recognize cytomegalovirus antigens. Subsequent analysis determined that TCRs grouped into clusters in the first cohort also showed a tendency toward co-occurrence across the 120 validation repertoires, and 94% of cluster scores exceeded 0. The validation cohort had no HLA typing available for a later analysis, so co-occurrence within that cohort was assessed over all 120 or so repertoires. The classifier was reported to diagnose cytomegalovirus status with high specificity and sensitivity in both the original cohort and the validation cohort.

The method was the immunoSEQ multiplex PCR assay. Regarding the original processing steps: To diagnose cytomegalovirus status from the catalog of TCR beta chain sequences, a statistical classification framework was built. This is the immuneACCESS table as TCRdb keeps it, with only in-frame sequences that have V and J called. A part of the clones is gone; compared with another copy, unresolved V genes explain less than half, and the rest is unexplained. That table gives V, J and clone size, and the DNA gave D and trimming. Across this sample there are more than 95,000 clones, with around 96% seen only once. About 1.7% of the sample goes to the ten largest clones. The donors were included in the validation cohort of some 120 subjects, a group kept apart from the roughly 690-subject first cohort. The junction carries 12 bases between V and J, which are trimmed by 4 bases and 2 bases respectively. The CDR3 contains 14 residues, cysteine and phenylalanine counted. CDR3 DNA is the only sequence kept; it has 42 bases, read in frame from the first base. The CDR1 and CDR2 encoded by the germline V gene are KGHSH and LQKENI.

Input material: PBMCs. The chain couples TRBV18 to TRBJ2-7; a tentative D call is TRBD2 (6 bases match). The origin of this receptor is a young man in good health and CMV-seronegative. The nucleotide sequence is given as TGTGCCAGCTCACGAACAGCGGGCCCCTACGAGCAGTACTTC. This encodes CASSRTAGPYEQYF.